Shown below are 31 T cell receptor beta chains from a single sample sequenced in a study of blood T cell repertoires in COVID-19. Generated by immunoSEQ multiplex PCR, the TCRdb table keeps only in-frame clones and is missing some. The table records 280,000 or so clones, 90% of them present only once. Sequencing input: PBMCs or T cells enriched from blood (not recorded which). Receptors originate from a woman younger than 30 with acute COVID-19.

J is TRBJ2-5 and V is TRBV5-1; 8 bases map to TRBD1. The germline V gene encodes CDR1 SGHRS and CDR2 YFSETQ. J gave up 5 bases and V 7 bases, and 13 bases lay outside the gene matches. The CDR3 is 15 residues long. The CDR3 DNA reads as TGCGCCAGCCGTCAAGGACAGGGTGTGTGGGAGACCCAGTACTTC. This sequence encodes CASRQGQGVWETQYF.

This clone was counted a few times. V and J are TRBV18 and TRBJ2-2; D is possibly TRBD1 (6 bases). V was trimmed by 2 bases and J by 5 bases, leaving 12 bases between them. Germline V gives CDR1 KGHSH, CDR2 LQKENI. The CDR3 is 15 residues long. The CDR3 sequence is CASSPDRTGTGELFF. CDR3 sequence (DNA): TGTGCCAGCTCACCAGACAGAACAGGGACCGGGGAGCTGTTTTTT. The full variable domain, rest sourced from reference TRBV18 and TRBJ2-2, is NAGVMQNPRHLVRRRGQEARLRCSPMKGHSHVYWYRQLPEEGLKFMVYLQKENIIDESGMPKERFSAEFPKEGPSILRIQQVVRGDSAAYFCASSPDRTGTGELFFGEGSRLTVL.

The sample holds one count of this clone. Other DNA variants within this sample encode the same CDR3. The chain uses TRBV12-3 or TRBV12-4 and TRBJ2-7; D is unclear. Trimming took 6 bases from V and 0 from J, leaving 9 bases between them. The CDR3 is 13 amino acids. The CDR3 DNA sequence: TGTGCCAGCAGCCCAGGCGCCTCCTACGAGCAGTACTTC. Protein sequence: CASSPGASYEQYF.

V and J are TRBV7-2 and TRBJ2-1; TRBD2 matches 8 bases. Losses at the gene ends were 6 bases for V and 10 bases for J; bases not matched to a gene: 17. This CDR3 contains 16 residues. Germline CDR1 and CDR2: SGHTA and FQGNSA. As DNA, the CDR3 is TGTGCCAGCAGTCCAGGTGAGGCTAGCGGGTACGGCGAGCAGTTCTTC. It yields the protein CASSPGEASGYGEQFF.

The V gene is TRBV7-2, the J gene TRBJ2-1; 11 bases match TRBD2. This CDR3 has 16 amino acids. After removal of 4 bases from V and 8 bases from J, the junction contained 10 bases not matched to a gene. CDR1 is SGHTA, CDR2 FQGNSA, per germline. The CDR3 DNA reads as TGTGCCAGCAGCTCCTGGGGACTAGCGGTAAAAGATGAGCAGTTCTTC. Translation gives CASSSWGLAVKDEQFF.

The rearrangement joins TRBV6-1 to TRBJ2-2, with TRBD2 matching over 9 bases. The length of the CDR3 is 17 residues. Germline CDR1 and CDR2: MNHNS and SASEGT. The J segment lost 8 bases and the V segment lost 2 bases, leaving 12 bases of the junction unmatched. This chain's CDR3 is CASSELGLAGHGGELFF. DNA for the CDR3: TGTGCCAGCAGTGAACTGGGCCTAGCGGGGCATGGGGGGGAGCTGTTTTTT.

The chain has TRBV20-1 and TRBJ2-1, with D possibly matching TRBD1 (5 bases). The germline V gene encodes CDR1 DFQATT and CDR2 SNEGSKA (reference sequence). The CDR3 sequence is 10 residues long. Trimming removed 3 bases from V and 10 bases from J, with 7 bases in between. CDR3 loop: CSASKGEQFF. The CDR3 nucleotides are TGCAGTGCTAGTAAGGGGGAGCAGTTCTTC.

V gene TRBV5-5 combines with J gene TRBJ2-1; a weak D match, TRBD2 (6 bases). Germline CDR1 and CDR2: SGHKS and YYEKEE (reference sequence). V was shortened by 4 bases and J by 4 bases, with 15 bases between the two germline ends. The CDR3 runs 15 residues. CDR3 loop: CASSLDGSFYNEQFF. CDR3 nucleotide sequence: TGTGCCAGCAGCCTTGACGGGAGTTTTTACAATGAGCAGTTCTTC.

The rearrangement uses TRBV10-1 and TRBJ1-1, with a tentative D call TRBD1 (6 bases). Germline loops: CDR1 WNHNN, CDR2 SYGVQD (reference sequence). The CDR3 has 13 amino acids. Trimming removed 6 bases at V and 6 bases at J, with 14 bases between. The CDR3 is CASSKTGQPEAFF. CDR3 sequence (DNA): TGCGCCAGCAGCAAGACCGGACAGCCTGAAGCTTTCTTT.

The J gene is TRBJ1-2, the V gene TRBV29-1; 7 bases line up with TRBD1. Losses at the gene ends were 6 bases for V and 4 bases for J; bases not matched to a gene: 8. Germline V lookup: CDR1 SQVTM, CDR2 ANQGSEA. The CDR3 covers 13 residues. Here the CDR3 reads CSVMTGLGYGYTF. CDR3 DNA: TGCAGCGTGATGACAGGGCTCGGCTATGGCTACACCTTC.

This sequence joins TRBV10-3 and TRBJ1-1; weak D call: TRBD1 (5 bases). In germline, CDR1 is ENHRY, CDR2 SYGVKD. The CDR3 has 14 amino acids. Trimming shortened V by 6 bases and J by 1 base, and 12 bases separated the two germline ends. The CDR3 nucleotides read TGTGCCATCAGAAACAGGAGACCGAACACTGAAGCTTTCTTT. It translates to CAIRNRRPNTEAFF.

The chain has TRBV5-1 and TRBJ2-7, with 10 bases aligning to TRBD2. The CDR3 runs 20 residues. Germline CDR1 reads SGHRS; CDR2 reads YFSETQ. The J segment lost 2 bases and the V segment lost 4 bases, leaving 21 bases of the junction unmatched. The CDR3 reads CASSREPGLAQFSPPYEQYF. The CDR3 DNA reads TGCGCCAGCAGCCGCGAACCGGGACTAGCGCAGTTCTCGCCCCCCTACGAGCAGTACTTC.

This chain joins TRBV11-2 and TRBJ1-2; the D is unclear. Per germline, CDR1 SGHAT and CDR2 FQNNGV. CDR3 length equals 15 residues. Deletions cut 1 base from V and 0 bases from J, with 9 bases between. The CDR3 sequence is CASSLVGSANYGYTF. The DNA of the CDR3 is TGTGCCAGCAGCTTAGTTGGTTCAGCTAACTATGGCTACACCTTC.

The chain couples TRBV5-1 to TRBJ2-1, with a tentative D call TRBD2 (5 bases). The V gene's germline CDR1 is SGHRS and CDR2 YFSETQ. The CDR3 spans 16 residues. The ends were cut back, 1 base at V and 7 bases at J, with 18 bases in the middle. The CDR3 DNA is TGCGCCAGCAGCTTGATCCCCCCGGCGGGCCCTAATGAGCAGTTCTTC. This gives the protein CASSLIPPAGPNEQFF.

The CDR3 region is CASSDFPDTYGYTF. In DNA, the CDR3 is TGCGCCAGCAGCGATTTCCCCGACACTTATGGCTACACCTTC. This chain uses TRBV10-2 with TRBJ1-2, with no clear D. CDR1 and CDR2 (germline): WSHSY, SAAADI. Trimming pared 6 bases from V and 5 bases from J, leaving 16 bases between. CDR3 length: 14 residues.

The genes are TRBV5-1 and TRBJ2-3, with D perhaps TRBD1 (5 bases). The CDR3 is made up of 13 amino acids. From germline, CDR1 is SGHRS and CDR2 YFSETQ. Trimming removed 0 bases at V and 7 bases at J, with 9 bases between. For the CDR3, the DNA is TGCGCCAGCAGCTTGGATAGGGGATATACGCAGTATTTT. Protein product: CASSLDRGYTQYF.

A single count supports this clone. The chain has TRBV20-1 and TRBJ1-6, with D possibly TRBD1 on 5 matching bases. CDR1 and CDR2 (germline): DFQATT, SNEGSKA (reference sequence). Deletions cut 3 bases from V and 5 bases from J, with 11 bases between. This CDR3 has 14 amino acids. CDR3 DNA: TGCAGTGCTAGTGTCGGACAAAATAATTCACCCCTCCACTTT. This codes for CSASVGQNNSPLHF.

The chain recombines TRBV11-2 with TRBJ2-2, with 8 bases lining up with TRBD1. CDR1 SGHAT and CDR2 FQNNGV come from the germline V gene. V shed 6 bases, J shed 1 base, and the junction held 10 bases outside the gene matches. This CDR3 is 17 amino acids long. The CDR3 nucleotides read TGTGCCAGCAGACGAAGGACAGGGACAGGGAACACCGGGGAGCTGTTTTTT. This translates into CASRRRTGTGNTGELFF.

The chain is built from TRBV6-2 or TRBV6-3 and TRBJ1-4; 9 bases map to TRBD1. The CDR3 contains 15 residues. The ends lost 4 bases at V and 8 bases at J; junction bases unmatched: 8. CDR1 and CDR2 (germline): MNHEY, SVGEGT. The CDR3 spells CASSFGTGLQEKLFF. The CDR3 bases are TGTGCCAGCAGTTTCGGGACAGGGCTACAAGAAAAACTGTTTTTT.

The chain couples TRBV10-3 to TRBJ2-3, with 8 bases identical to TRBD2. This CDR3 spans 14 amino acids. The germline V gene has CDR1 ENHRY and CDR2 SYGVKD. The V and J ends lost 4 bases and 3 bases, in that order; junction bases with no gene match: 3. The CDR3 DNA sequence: TGTGCCATCAGTGCGGGACTAGGAACAGATACGCAGTATTTT. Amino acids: CAISAGLGTDTQYF.

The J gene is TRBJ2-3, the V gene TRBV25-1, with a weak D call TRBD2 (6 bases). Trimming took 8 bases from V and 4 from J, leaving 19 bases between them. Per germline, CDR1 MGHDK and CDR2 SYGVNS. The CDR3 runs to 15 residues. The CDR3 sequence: CASSLSGARPDTQYF. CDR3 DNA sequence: TGTGCCAGCTCTTTGTCGGGAGCCCGGCCAGATACGCAGTATTTT.

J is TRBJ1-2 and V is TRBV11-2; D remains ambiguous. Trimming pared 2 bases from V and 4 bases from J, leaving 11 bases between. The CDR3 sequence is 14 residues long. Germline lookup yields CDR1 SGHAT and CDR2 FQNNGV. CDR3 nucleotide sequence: TGTGCCAGCAGCTTAAATGGGTACAGCTATGGCTACACCTTC. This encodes CASSLNGYSYGYTF. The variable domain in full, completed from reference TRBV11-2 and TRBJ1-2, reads EAGVAQSPRYKIIEKRQSVAFWCNPISGHATLYWYQQILGQGPKLLIQFQNNGVVDDSQLPKDRFSAERLKGVDSTLKIQPAKLEDSAVYLCASSLNGYSYGYTFGSGTRLTVV.

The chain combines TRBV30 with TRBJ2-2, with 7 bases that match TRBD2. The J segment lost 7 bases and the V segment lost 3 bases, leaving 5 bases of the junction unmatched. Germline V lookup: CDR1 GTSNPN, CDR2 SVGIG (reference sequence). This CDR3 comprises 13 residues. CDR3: CAWRGEGGGELFF. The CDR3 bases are TGTGCCTGGAGGGGGGAGGGAGGCGGGGAGCTGTTTTTT. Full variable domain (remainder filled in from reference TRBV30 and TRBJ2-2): SQTIHQWPATLVQPVGSPLSLECTVEGTSNPNLYWYRQAAGRGLQLLFYSVGIGQISSEVPQNLSASRPQDRQFILSSKKLLLSDSGFYLCAWRGEGGGELFFGEGSRLTVL.

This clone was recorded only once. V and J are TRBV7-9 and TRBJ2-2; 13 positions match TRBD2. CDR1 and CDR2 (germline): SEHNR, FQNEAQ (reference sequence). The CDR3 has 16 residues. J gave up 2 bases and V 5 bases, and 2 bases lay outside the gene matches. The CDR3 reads CASSRGLAGNTGELFF. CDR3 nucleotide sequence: TGTGCCAGCAGCCGGGGACTAGCGGGAAACACCGGGGAGCTGTTTTTT. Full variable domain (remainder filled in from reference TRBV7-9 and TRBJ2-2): DTGVSQNPRHKITKRGQNVTFRCDPISEHNRLYWYRQTLGQGPEFLTYFQNEAQLEKSRLLSDRFSAERPKGSFSTLEIQRTEQGDSAMYLCASSRGLAGNTGELFFGEGSRLTVL.

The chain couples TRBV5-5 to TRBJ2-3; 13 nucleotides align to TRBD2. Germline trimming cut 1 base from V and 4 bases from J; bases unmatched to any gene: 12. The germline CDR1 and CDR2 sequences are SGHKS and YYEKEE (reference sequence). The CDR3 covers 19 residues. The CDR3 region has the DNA TGTGCCAGCAGCTTGTCCACTAGCGGGAGGGCCCTTTGGCCAGATACGCAGTATTTT. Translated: CASSLSTSGRALWPDTQYF.

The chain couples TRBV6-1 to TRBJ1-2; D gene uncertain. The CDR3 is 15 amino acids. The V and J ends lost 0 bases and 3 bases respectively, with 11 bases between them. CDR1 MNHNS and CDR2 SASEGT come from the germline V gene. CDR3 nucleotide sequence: TGTGCCAGCAGTGAAGCTCCTGGACTTCACTATGGCTACACCTTC. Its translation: CASSEAPGLHYGYTF.

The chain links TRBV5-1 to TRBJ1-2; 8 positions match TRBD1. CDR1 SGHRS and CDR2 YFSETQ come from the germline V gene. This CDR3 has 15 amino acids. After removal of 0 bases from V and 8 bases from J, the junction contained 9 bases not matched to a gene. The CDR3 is CASSLDLGQGGGYTF. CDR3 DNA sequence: TGCGCCAGCAGCTTGGACCTAGGACAGGGAGGGGGCTACACCTTC. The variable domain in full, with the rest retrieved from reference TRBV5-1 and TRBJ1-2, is KAGVTQTPRYLIKTRGQQVTLSCSPISGHRSVSWYQQTPGQGLQFLFEYFSETQRNKGNFPGRFSGRQFSNSRSEMNVSTLELGDSALYLCASSLDLGQGGGYTFGSGTRLTVV.

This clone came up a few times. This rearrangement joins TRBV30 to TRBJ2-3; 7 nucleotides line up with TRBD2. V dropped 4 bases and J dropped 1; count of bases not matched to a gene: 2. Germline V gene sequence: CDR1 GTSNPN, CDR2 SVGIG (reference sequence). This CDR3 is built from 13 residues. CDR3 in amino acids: CAWNREGTDTQYF. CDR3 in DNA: TGTGCCTGGAATCGGGAGGGCACAGATACGCAGTATTTT.

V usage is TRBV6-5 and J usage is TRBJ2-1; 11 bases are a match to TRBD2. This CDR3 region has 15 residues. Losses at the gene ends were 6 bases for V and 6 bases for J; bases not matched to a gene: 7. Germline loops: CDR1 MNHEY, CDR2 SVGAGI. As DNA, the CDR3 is TGTGCCAGCAGGCGTGGACTAGCGGGTCTCAATGAGCAGTTCTTC. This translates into CASRRGLAGLNEQFF.

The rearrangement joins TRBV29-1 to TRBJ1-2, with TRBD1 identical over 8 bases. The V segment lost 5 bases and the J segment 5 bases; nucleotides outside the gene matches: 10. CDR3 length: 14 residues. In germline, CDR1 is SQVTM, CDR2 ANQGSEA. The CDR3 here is CSVYLQGEGYGYTF. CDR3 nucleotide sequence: TGCAGCGTTTATTTACAGGGGGAAGGGTATGGCTACACCTTC. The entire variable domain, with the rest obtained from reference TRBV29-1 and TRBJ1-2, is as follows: SAVISQKPSRDICQRGTSLTIQCQVDSQVTMMFWYRQQPGQSLTLIATANQGSEATYESGFVIDKFPISRPNLTFSTLTVSNMSPEDSSIYLCSVYLQGEGYGYTFGSGTRLTVV.

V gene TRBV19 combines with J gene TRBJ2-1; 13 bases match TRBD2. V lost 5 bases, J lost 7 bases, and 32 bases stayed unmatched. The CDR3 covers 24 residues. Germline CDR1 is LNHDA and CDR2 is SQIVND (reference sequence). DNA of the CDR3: TGTGCCAGTAGTGGGCCCACCTCCGAGGCAGCGCGCGCGACTAGCGGGAGGCTGGGGAATGAGCAGTTCTTC. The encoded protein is CASSGPTSEAARATSGRLGNEQFF. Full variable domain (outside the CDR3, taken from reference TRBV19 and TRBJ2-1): DGGITQSPKYLFRKEGQNVTLSCEQNLNHDAMYWYRQDPGQGLRLIYYSQIVNDFQKGDIAEGYSVSREKKESFPLTVTSAQKNPTAFYLCASSGPTSEAARATSGRLGNEQFFGPGTRLTVL.